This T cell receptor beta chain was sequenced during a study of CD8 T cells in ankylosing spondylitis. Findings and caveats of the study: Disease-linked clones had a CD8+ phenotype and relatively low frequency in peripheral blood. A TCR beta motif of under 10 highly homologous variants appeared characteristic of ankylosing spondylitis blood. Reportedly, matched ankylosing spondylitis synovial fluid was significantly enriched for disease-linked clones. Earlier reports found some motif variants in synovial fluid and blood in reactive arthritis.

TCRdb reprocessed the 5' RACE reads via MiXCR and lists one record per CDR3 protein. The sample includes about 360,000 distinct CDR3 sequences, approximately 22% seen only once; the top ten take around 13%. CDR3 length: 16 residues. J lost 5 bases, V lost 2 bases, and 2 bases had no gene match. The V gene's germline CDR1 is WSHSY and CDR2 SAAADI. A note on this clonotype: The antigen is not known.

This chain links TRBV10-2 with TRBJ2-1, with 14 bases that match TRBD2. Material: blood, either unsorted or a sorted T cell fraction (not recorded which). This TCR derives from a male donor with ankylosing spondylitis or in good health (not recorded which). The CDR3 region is CASSEAGLAGDNEQFF. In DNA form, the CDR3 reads TGCGCCAGCAGTGAGGCGGGACTAGCGGGGGACAATGAGCAGTTCTTC.